This TCR beta chain comes out of a study of blood T cell repertoires in COVID-19. In the authors' methods: Amplifying reference gene primers gave estimates of nucleated cell counts. The protocol was immunoSEQ multiplex PCR, while the TCRdb copy is restricted to in-frame clones and leaves out a portion. V and J calls plus clone size are reproduced from that table; the DNA served to infer D and trimming. This table holds 300,000 to 400,000 clones, around 85% found once. The V and J ends lost 3 bases and 4 bases, in that order; junction bases with no gene match: 7. The CDR3 totals 15 residues. Looked up from germline, CDR1 is SGHAT and CDR2 is FQDESV (reference sequence). Participants were aged 18 to 89 years, lived in about two dozen US areas, and enrolled virtually. Assignments of participants to cohorts depended upon their own reported clinical history.

The sample consisted of PBMCs or T cells enriched from blood (not recorded which). The sequence derives from a woman aged 40 to 50 with acute COVID-19. The chain links TRBV11-1 to TRBJ1-1; 8 nucleotides agree with TRBD1. The CDR3 sequence: CASSLLDRVGTEAFF. The DNA for the CDR3 is TGTGCCAGCAGCTTGCTGGACAGGGTAGGCACTGAAGCTTTCTTT.